This T cell receptor (beta chain) came from a study of OX40 agonist ivuxolimab in advanced cancers. Study at large: Hepatocellular carcinoma, melanoma, renal cell or head and neck cancer occurred in dose-escalation patients. In three patients, partial responses were observed, one with hepatocellular carcinoma and two with cutaneous melanoma.

On this clone itself: Its antigen is undetermined.

Here immunoSEQ multiplex PCR was the method, and the copy in TCRdb shows in-frame clones only, minus some. The sample holds 65,000 to 95,000 clones, roughly 87% seen once. Study results and limitations: In CD8+ T cells, expanded clones were on average more numerous than in CD4+. Those patients achieving a partial response at 0.1-3.0 mg/kg showed among the lowest clonal expansion.

The CDR3 consists of 14 residues. V trimming: 6 bases; J trimming: 8 bases; junction bases outside the gene matches: 9. CDR1 and CDR2 (germline): SEHNR, FQNEAQ (reference sequence). The chain has TRBV7-9 and TRBJ2-1; 8 bases agree with TRBD2. This sample comprised CD4+ or CD8+ T cells sorted from blood, obtained in a trial of the OX40 agonist ivuxolimab. This clonotype was sampled from an adult with an advanced solid tumor such as melanoma, head and neck, liver or kidney cancer. This CDR3 reads CASSSGTRSHEQFF. In DNA, the CDR3 is TGTGCCAGCAGTTCGGGGACTAGGAGCCATGAGCAGTTCTTC.